This TCR beta chain was documented in a study of kidney transplant recipient with SARS-CoV-2 infection. TCRdb re-called the reads with MiXCR, one entry per CDR3 protein. In the table there are fewer than 250,000 distinct CDR3 sequences, around 28% of which are singletons. For this clonotype: A read error is possible here, since a much larger clone lies one base away. In this CDR3 the conserved last residue, phenylalanine or tryptophan, is missing, so a read error is likely.

CDR1 and CDR2 (germline): SGHNT, YENEEA. V gave up 2 bases and J gave up 3 bases, with 8 bases separating them. CDR3 length: 15 amino acids. Sequences were derived from a blood sample, sampled at baseline and between days 110 and 120 from a kidney transplant recipient. This rearrangement joins TRBV11-3 to TRBJ1-6; D remains ambiguous. This receptor was taken from a male patient in his thirties who had COVID-19 and was a kidney transplant recipient. Some T cells may be graft donor cells. The CDR3 coding sequence is TGTGCCAGCAGCTTAACCGGGATCTATAATTCACCCCTCCACGTT. Translating it yields CASSLTGIYNSPLHV.